These 22 T cell receptor beta chains came from one sample sequenced in a study of T-cell memory formation after mild COVID-19. From the 5' RACE reads, TCRdb called clonotypes with MiXCR, one entry per CDR3 protein. The sample consists of approximately 240,000 distinct CDR3 sequences, 16% of them appearing once. Sample: PBMCs or a T cell subset sorted from them (not recorded which). The receptors originated from a man between 18 and 35 years old who had mild COVID-19 (a few samples of this study predate the infection). Cell type and time point are not known.

This clonotype turned up a few times. The chain uses TRBV12-3 or TRBV12-4 and TRBJ2-7; maybe TRBD1 (5 bases). V shed 5 bases and J shed 3 bases, with 14 bases lying between them. This CDR3 comprises 14 residues. In nucleotides, the CDR3 is TGTGCCAGCAGTCCCCAAGGGCAGGGCTACGAGCAGTACTTC. Its protein is CASSPQGQGYEQYF.

The chain recombines TRBV5-5 with TRBJ2-1, with 9 nucleotides matching TRBD2. The CDR3 is made up of 15 amino acids. Germline CDR1 and CDR2: SGHKS and YYEKEE (reference sequence). The V and J ends lost 3 bases and 4 bases, in that order; junction bases with no gene match: 5. This chain's CDR3 is CASSSRLADYNEQFF. The CDR3 DNA sequence: TGTGCCAGCAGCTCCCGACTAGCGGATTACAATGAGCAGTTCTTC.

This clonotype turned up a few times. The chain carries TRBV7-6 and TRBJ2-7, with D maybe TRBD1 (6 bases). Germline V gene data show CDR1 as SGHVS and CDR2 as FNYEAQ. The CDR3 is 16 amino acids. Trimming cost V 2 bases and J 2 bases, with 16 bases left between them. The CDR3 DNA is TGTGCCAGCAGCTTACGTTCAGGGGCCGGGACCTACGAGCAGTACTTC. Its protein product is CASSLRSGAGTYEQYF.

The rearrangement links TRBV7-6 to TRBJ2-5, with a tentative D call TRBD2 (6 bases). The CDR3 contains 13 residues. Germline CDR1 is SGHVS and CDR2 is FNYEAQ. Trimming left V 5 bases short and J 5 bases short, with 12 bases between. CDR3 residues: CASSPGLPETQYF. CDR3 DNA sequence: TGTGCCAGCAGCCCAGGACTACCGGAGACCCAGTACTTC. The full variable domain, completed using reference TRBV7-6 and TRBJ2-5, is GAGVSQSPRYKVTKRGQDVALRCDPISGHVSLYWYRQALGQGPEFLTYFNYEAQQDKSGLPNDRFSAERPEGSISTLTIQRTEQRDSAMYRCASSPGLPETQYFGPGTRLLVL.

The V and J genes are TRBV6-2 or TRBV6-3 and TRBJ2-7; no reliable D call. The CDR3 is made up of 11 amino acids. Trimming removed 10 bases from V and 6 bases from J, with 13 bases in between. Germline values: CDR1 MNHEY, CDR2 SVGEGT. This CDR3 reads CATTRRSEQYF. CDR3 bases: TGTGCCACCACAAGGCGGAGCGAGCAGTACTTC.

There are a few counts of this clonotype. The chain combines TRBV6-2 or TRBV6-3 with TRBJ2-5; 7 bases line up with TRBD1. J was trimmed by 1 base and V by 5 bases; bases with no gene match: 7. This CDR3 is built from 15 residues. Germline CDR1 MNHEY, CDR2 SVGEGT. As DNA, the CDR3 is TGTGCCAGCAGTACTGGGACAGTCCCCCAAGAGACCCAGTACTTC. It codes for CASSTGTVPQETQYF.

This chain connects TRBV4-3 to TRBJ2-6; D is unresolved. V lost 0 bases, J lost 0 bases, and 6 bases lay in between. Germline-derived CDR1 and CDR2 are LGHNA and YSLEER. CDR3 length equals 16 residues. The CDR3 is CASSQDKGSGANVLTF. For the CDR3, the DNA is TGCGCCAGCAGCCAAGATAAGGGCTCTGGGGCCAACGTCCTGACTTTC.

This clonotype was counted between two and nine times. This chain links TRBV6-2 or TRBV6-3 with TRBJ2-3; D gene uncertain. V was trimmed by 7 bases and J by 6 bases, leaving 17 bases between them. Germline V gives CDR1 MNHEY, CDR2 SVGEGT. This CDR3 has 14 residues. The CDR3 is CASKTSRPTDTQYF. In DNA, the CDR3 is TGTGCCAGCAAAACCTCCCGGCCGACGGATACGCAGTATTTT.

This clonotype was observed a few times. The chain employs TRBV9 and TRBJ1-2; D call uncertain. CDR1 and CDR2 from the germline V gene are SGDLS and YYNGEE. V was cut by 1 base and J by 8 bases, with 12 bases left in between. CDR3 length: 13 amino acids. In nucleotides, the CDR3 is TGTGCCAGCAGCGTACTCCGACCGAGCGGCTACACCTTC. It encodes CASSVLRPSGYTF.

The table lists this clonotype with a few counts. The chain combines TRBV5-1 with TRBJ2-3; tentatively, D is TRBD2 (6 bases). There are 14 residues in the CDR3. V was shortened by 7 bases and J by 8 bases, with 20 bases between the two germline ends. Germline V gene sequence: CDR1 SGHRS, CDR2 YFSETQ. CDR3 nucleotide sequence: TGCGCCAGCGATTCCCGGGACTCTCTGGGTACGCAGTATTTT. Its translation is CASDSRDSLGTQYF.

This clonotype was recorded a few times. The chain recombines TRBV7-6 with TRBJ2-1; TRBD1 agrees at 8 bases. Germline V gene lookup returns CDR1 SGHVS and CDR2 FNYEAQ. J was trimmed by 2 bases and V by 6 bases; bases with no gene match: 6. The CDR3 extends over 15 amino acids. The CDR3, as DNA: TGTGCCAGCAGTCCGGACAGGGCCACCTACAATGAGCAGTTCTTC. It yields the protein CASSPDRATYNEQFF. Variable domain in full (rest from reference TRBV7-6 and TRBJ2-1): GAGVSQSPRYKVTKRGQDVALRCDPISGHVSLYWYRQALGQGPEFLTYFNYEAQQDKSGLPNDRFSAERPEGSISTLTIQRTEQRDSAMYRCASSPDRATYNEQFFGPGTRLTVL.

The chain recombines TRBV9 with TRBJ2-7; the match to TRBD1 covers 8 bases. This CDR3 contains 16 residues. Unmatched junction bases numbered 11, after V lost 3 bases and J lost 3 bases. Germline CDR1 reads SGDLS; CDR2 reads YYNGEE. CDR3 nucleotides: TGTGCCAGCAGCGCCACGGCCGGGACAGGAGGCTACGAGCAGTACTTC. Protein: CASSATAGTGGYEQYF.

The chain joins TRBV19 to TRBJ1-1; D might be TRBD1 (6 bases). V lost 7 bases and J lost 5, with 26 bases in between. Germline V CDR1 and CDR2: LNHDA, SQIVND (reference sequence). The CDR3 runs to 17 residues. The CDR3, as DNA: TGTGCCAGTAATCCCACGACGGGAACAGGGTATTTGACTGAAGCTTTCTTT. Encoded protein: CASNPTTGTGYLTEAFF.

The chain employs TRBV20-1 and TRBJ2-5; D may be TRBD2 (6 bases). There are 13 residues in the CDR3. Germline loops: CDR1 DFQATT, CDR2 SNEGSKA (reference sequence). Trimming removed 6 bases from V and 2 bases from J, with 13 bases in between. The CDR3 region is CSARGTVQETQYF. The CDR3 bases are TGCAGTGCGCGCGGGACGGTACAAGAGACCCAGTACTTC.

V usage is TRBV7-9 and J usage is TRBJ1-1, with D uncertain. The CDR3 consists of 11 residues. Germline CDR1 SEHNR, CDR2 FQNEAQ (reference sequence). With 1 base removed from V and 11 bases from J, the gap between germline ends came to 8 bases. The CDR3 sequence is CASSLEGPAFF. The CDR3 DNA reads TGTGCCAGCAGCTTAGAAGGGCCTGCTTTCTTT.

This clonotype was counted a few times. The chain combines TRBV7-3 with TRBJ2-2, with 7 bases matching TRBD1. Per the germline V gene, CDR1 is SGHTA and CDR2 is FQGTGA. The CDR3 is 16 amino acids. With V trimmed by 5 bases and J by 3 bases, 9 bases remained unmatched. Here the CDR3 DNA reads TGTGCCAGCAGCCGAGCACTGAGGGGGCACACCGGGGAGCTGTTTTTT. Its translation is CASSRALRGHTGELFF.

The CDR3 is CASSQAGGPRGYTF. In DNA form, the CDR3 reads TGCGCCAGCAGCCAAGCCGGGGGGCCCCGCGGCTACACCTTC. This rearrangement joins TRBV4-3 to TRBJ1-2, with D perhaps TRBD1 (6 bases). Germline V lookup: CDR1 LGHNA, CDR2 YSLEER. Trimming removed 1 base at V and 8 bases at J, with 14 bases between. The CDR3 length is 14 residues.

This clonotype was seen a few times. This rearrangement joins TRBV7-2 to TRBJ2-1; D unresolved. The CDR3 has 11 residues. Germline V gene lookup returns CDR1 SGHTA and CDR2 FQGNSA. Trimming removed 4 bases from V and 9 bases from J, with 7 bases in between. The CDR3 loop reads CASSSRSEQFF. The CDR3 nucleotides are TGTGCCAGCAGCTCGCGTAGTGAGCAGTTCTTC.

The chain carries TRBV11-2 and TRBJ1-2, with 9 bases lining up with TRBD1. This CDR3 contains 19 residues. Per germline, CDR1 SGHAT and CDR2 FQNNGV. J gave up 3 bases and V 3 bases, and 17 bases lay outside the gene matches. CDR3 nucleotides: TGTGCCAGCAGCTTGGGGGGACTTCGGGGACAGGGAGTTCACTATGGCTACACCTTC. Its translation is CASSLGGLRGQGVHYGYTF.

The table lists this clonotype with a few counts. The V and J genes are TRBV5-1 and TRBJ1-4; TRBD1 might be the D (6 bases). Per germline, CDR1 SGHRS and CDR2 YFSETQ. Trimming removed 0 bases from V and 3 bases from J, with 6 bases in between. This CDR3 is built from 14 residues. CDR3 nucleotide sequence: TGCGCCAGCAGCTTGGGGACAGCTAATGAAAAACTGTTTTTT. Translating gives CASSLGTANEKLFF.

This rearrangement joins TRBV6-2 or TRBV6-3 to TRBJ2-7; 12 positions agree with TRBD2. After removal of 0 bases from V and 3 bases from J, the junction contained 9 bases not matched to a gene. The CDR3 length is 18 residues. The V gene's germline CDR1 is MNHEY and CDR2 SVGEGT. The CDR3 sequence: CASSYSRLAGGNRYEQYF. CDR3 DNA: TGTGCCAGCAGTTACTCGCGGCTAGCGGGGGGGAACCGCTACGAGCAGTACTTC.

The chain combines TRBV2 with TRBJ2-2; 10 nucleotides match TRBD2. The trim removed 8 bases at V and 0 bases at J, leaving 6 bases unmatched. CDR3 length equals 16 residues. Germline values: CDR1 SNHLY, CDR2 FYNNEI. The CDR3 protein is CASGRSGGPNTGELFF. The CDR3 coding sequence is TGTGCCAGCGGTCGTAGCGGGGGGCCGAACACCGGGGAGCTGTTTTTT.